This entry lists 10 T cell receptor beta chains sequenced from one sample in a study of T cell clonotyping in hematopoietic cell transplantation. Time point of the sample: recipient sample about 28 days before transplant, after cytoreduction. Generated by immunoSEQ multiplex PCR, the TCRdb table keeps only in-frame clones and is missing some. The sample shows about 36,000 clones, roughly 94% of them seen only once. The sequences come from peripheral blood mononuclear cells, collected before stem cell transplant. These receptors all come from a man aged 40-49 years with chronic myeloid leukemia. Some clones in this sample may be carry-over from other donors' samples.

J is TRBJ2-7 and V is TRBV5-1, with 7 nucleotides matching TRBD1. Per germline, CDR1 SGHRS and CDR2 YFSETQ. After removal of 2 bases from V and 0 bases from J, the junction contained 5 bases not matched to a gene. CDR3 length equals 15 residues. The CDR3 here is CASSFGTDSSYEQYF. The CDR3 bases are TGCGCCAGCAGCTTCGGGACAGACTCCTCCTACGAGCAGTACTTC.

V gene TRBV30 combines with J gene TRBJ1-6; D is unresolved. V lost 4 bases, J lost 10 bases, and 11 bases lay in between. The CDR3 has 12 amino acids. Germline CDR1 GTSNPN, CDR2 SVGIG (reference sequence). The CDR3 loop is CAWNDGYSPLHF. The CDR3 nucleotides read TGTGCCTGGAATGACGGATACTCACCCCTCCACTTT.

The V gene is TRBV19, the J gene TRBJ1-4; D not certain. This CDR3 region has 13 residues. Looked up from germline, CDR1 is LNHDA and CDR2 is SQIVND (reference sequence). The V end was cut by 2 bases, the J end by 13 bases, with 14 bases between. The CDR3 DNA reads TGTGCCAGTAGTATAAGTCGGGAGGATGGACTGTTTTTT. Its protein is CASSISREDGLFF.

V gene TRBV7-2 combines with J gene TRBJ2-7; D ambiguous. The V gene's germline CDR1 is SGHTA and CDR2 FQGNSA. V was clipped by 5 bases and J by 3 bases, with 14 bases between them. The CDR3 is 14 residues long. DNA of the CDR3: TGTGCCAGCAGCACCACTGTGGGGTACTACGAGCAGTACTTC. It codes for CASSTTVGYYEQYF.

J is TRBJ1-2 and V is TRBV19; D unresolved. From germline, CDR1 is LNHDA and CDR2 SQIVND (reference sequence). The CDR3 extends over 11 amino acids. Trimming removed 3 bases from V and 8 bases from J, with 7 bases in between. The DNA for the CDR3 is TGTGCCAGTAGTATGGGTTACGGCTACACCTTC. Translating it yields CASSMGYGYTF.

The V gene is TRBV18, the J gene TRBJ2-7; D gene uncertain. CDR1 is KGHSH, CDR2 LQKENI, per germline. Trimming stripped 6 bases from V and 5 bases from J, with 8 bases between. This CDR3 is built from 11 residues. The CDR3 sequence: CASSSQDEQYF. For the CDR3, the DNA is TGTGCCAGCTCGTCACAAGACGAGCAGTACTTC. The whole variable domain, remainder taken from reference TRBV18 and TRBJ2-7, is NAGVMQNPRHLVRRRGQEARLRCSPMKGHSHVYWYRQLPEEGLKFMVYLQKENIIDESGMPKERFSAEFPKEGPSILRIQQVVRGDSAAYFCASSSQDEQYFGPGTRLTVT.

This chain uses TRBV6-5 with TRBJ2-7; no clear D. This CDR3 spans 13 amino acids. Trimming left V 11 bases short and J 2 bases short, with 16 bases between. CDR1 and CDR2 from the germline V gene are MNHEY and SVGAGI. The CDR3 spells CAVAPATPYEQYF. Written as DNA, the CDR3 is TGTGCCGTGGCGCCCGCCACACCCTACGAGCAGTACTTC.

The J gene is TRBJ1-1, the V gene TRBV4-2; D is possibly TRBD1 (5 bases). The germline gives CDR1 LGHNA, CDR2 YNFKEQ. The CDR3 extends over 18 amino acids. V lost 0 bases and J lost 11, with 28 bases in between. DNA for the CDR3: TGTGCCAGCAGCCAAGAATGGGCGGCAGGGAAGTATGCCGGTGACGCTTTCTTT. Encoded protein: CASSQEWAAGKYAGDAFF.

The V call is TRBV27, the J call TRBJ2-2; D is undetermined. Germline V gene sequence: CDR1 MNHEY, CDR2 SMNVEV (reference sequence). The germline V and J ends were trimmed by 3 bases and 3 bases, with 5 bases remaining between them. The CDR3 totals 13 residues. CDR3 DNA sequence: TGTGCCAGCAGTTTGTCAGACACCGGGGAGCTGTTTTTT. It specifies CASSLSDTGELFF.

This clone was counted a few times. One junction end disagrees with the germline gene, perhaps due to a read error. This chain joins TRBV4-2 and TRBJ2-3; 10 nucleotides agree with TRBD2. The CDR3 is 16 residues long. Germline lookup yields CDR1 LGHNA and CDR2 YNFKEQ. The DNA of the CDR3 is TGTGCCAGCAGTCAAGATATGGGACTAGCGAAAGATACGCAGTATTTT. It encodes CASSQDMGLAKDTQYF.